The 9 T cell receptor beta chains below were found in one sample sequenced in a study of blood T cell repertoires in COVID-19. Sequencing was performed with immunoSEQ multiplex PCR; in TCRdb, only in-frame clones are kept and a portion is missing. The sample carries around 92,000 clones, 83% recorded once. The source material was peripheral blood. These receptors all come from a woman over 75 with acute or convalescent COVID-19.

The chain has TRBV5-8 and TRBJ2-5; 14 bases are shared with TRBD2. V gave up 6 bases and J gave up 4 bases; unmatched junction bases: 8. CDR3 length: 16 residues. CDR1 and CDR2 (germline): SGHTS, YDEGEE. This CDR3 reads CASTIGTSGSVETQYF. The CDR3 nucleotides are TGTGCCAGCACCATAGGGACTAGCGGGAGTGTAGAGACCCAGTACTTC.

In its sample, this clone was seen a few times. V and J are TRBV2 and TRBJ1-4; tentative D call: TRBD1 (5 bases). CDR1 is SNHLY and CDR2 is FYNNEI in the germline V gene. The CDR3 is made up of 14 amino acids. V lost 6 bases to trimming and J lost 1 base, with 9 bases between them. CDR3 sequence reads: CASRNRRTNEKLFF. Here the CDR3 DNA reads TGTGCCAGCAGGAACAGGAGAACTAATGAAAAACTGTTTTTT.

The chain links TRBV5-1 to TRBJ2-1; D uncertain. This CDR3 contains 15 residues. CDR1 is SGHRS, CDR2 YFSETQ, per germline. Trimming pared 0 bases from V and 7 bases from J, leaving 14 bases between. The chain's CDR3 is CASSLAVNSFNEQFF. The CDR3 DNA sequence: TGCGCCAGCAGCTTGGCCGTGAATAGCTTTAATGAGCAGTTCTTC.

The CDR3 region has the DNA TGTGCCAGCAGCTCCCTCACAGATACGCAGTATTTT. This sequence encodes CASSSLTDTQYF. This sequence joins TRBV7-2 and TRBJ2-3; D not certain. V lost 4 bases and J lost 2, with 4 bases in between. Per germline, CDR1 SGHTA and CDR2 FQGNSA. CDR3 size: 12 residues.

The J gene is TRBJ1-2, the V gene TRBV7-2; TRBD1 matches 7 bases. CDR3 length equals 13 residues. From germline, CDR1 is SGHTA and CDR2 FQGNSA. The J segment lost 6 bases and the V segment lost 5 bases, leaving 6 bases of the junction unmatched. CDR3 residues: CASSRTGVDGYTF. The CDR3 bases are TGTGCCAGCAGCCGGACAGGAGTGGATGGCTACACCTTC.

This chain joins TRBV2 and TRBJ1-4; D perhaps matches TRBD1 (5 bases). V was pared by 6 bases and J by 8 bases, with 13 bases between. The CDR3 consists of 13 residues. Germline V gene data show CDR1 as SNHLY and CDR2 as FYNNEI. The chain's CDR3 is CASRGGRLEKLFF. CDR3 DNA sequence: TGTGCCAGCAGGGGGGGACGACTGGAAAAACTGTTTTTT.

The chain employs TRBV18 and TRBJ2-7; 8 bases map to TRBD1. This CDR3 has 15 residues. Germline V gene sequence: CDR1 KGHSH, CDR2 LQKENI. The ends lost 2 bases at V and 0 bases at J; junction bases unmatched: 3. The CDR3 here is CASSPSGQVSYEQYF. DNA of the CDR3: TGTGCCAGCTCACCATCGGGACAGGTCTCCTACGAGCAGTACTTC.

The J gene is TRBJ2-5, the V gene TRBV10-2; 8 positions match TRBD1. In germline, CDR1 is WSHSY, CDR2 SAAADI. V gave up 5 bases and J gave up 5 bases; unmatched junction bases: 10. This CDR3 spans 15 amino acids. The DNA for the CDR3 is TGCGCCAGCAGTCCCAAGGCAGGGGGCTCCGAGACCCAGTACTTC. It codes for CASSPKAGGSETQYF.

This chain connects TRBV7-2 to TRBJ2-2, with 8 nucleotides matching TRBD1. CDR1 SGHTA and CDR2 FQGNSA come from the germline V gene. This CDR3 region has 16 residues. V trimming: 3 bases; J trimming: 2 bases; junction bases outside the gene matches: 5. The DNA for the CDR3 is TGTGCCAGCAGCTTTCCAGGGGGCCCTAACACCGGGGAGCTGTTTTTT. As protein: CASSFPGGPNTGELFF.